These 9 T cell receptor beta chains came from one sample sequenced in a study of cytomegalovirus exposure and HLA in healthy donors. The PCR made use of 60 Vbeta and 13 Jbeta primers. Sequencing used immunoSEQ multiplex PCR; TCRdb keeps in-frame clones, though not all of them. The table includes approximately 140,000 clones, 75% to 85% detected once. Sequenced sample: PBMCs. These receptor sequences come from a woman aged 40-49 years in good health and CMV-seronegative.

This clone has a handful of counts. CDR3 in amino acids: CASSFNPSSYEQYF. CDR3 nucleotides: TGTGCCAGCAGTTTTAATCCGAGCTCCTACGAGCAGTACTTC. The chain employs TRBV28 and TRBJ2-7, with D unclear. Germline CDR1 is MDHEN and CDR2 is SYDVKM. This CDR3 is 14 amino acids long. The V end lost 3 bases, the J end lost 0 bases, and 9 bases lay between the germline ends.

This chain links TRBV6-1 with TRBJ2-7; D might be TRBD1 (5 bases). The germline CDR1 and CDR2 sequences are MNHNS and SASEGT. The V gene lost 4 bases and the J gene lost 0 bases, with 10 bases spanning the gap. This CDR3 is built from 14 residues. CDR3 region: CASSGRQSSYEQYF. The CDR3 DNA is TGTGCCAGCAGTGGGAGACAGTCCTCCTACGAGCAGTACTTC.

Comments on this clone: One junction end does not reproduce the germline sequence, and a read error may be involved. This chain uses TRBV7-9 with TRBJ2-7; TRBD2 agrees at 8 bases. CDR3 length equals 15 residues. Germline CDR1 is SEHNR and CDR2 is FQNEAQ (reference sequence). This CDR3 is CPSSPSRGGTYEQYF. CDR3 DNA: TGTCCCAGCAGCCCCTCCCGGGGGGGAACCTACGAGCAGTACTTC.

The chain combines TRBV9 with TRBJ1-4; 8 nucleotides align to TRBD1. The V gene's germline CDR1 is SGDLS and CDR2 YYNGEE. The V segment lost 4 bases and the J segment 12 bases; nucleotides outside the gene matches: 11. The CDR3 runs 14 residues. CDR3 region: CASSIHPDRAELFF. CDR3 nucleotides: TGTGCCAGCAGCATCCACCCGGACAGGGCGGAACTGTTTTTT.

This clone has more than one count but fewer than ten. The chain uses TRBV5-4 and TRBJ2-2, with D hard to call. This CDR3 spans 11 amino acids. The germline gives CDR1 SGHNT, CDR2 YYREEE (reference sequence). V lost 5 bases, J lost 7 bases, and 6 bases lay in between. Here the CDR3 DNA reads TGTGCCAGCAGAGCCGGCGGGGAGCTGTTTTTT. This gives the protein CASRAGGELFF. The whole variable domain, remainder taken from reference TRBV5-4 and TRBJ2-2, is ETGVTQSPTHLIKTRGQQVTLRCSSQSGHNTVSWYQQALGQGPQFIFQYYREEENGRGNFPPRFSGLQFPNYSSELNVNALELDDSALYLCASRAGGELFFGEGSRLTVL.

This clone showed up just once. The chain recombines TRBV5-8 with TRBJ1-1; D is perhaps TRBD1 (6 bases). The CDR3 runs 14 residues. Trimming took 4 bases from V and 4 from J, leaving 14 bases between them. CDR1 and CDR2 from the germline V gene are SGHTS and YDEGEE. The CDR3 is CASSRKGVGTEAFF. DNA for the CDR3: TGTGCCAGCAGCCGAAAGGGGGTGGGCACTGAAGCTTTCTTT. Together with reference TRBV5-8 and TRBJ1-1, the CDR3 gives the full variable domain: EAGVTQSPTHLIKTRGQQATLRCSPISGHTSVYWYQQALGLGLQFLLWYDEGEERNRGNFPPRFSGRQFPNYSSELNVNALELEDSALYLCASSRKGVGTEAFFGQGTRLTVV.

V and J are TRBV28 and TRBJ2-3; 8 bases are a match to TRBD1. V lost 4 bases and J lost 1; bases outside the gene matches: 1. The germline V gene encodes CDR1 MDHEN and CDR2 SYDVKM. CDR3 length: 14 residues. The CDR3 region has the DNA TGTGCCAGCAGTTGGGGACAGGGCACAGATACGCAGTATTTT. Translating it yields CASSWGQGTDTQYF.

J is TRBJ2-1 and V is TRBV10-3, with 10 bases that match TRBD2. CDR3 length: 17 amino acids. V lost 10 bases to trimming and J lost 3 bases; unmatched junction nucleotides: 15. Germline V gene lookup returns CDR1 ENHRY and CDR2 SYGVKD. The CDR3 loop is CATGWVAGGPVYNEQFF. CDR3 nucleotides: TGTGCCACGGGGTGGGTAGCGGGGGGCCCCGTCTACAATGAGCAGTTCTTC.

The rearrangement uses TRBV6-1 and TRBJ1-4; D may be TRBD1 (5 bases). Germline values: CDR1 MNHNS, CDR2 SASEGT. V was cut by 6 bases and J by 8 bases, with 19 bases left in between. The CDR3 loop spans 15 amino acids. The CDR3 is CASSVVPPQGEKLFF. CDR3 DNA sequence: TGTGCCAGCAGCGTCGTTCCCCCTCAGGGAGAAAAACTGTTTTTT.